This TCR beta chain originates from a study of regulatory T cells in long-lasting Graves disease. Time point described: newly diagnosed GD, antithyroid drugs for less than 3 months. The TCR library was made from RNA extracted from PBMCs. Germline-derived CDR1 and CDR2 are LNHNV and YYDKDF (reference sequence). The CDR3 covers 15 residues. J was trimmed by 1 base and V by 4 bases; bases with no gene match: 5. Remarks on this clonotype: Antigen: not known.

Building of the TCR beta libraries involved iRepertoire HTBI primers and Arm-PCR of CDR3 regions. TCRdb passed the multiplex PCR reads through MiXCR, listing each CDR3 protein once. The sample contains hundreds of thousands of distinct CDR3 sequences, 16% of which appear only once. General observations from the study: It was in persistent disease that TRBV28, TRBJ1-2 and TRBJ2-5 were favored.

The data were also submitted as part of a second study, on T cells in Graves' hyperthyroidism and ophthalmopathy.

The receptor was isolated from a man aged 35 to 55 with Graves disease. The sequencing here drew on peripheral blood mononuclear cells (PBMCs), taken at new diagnosis, from a patient treated with antithyroid drugs. The rearrangement uses TRBV15 and TRBJ2-5; TRBD1 matches 8 bases. The CDR3 DNA is TGTGCCACCAGCACCGCGGGACAGGCCCAAGAGACCCAGTACTTC. Protein product: CATSTAGQAQETQYF.